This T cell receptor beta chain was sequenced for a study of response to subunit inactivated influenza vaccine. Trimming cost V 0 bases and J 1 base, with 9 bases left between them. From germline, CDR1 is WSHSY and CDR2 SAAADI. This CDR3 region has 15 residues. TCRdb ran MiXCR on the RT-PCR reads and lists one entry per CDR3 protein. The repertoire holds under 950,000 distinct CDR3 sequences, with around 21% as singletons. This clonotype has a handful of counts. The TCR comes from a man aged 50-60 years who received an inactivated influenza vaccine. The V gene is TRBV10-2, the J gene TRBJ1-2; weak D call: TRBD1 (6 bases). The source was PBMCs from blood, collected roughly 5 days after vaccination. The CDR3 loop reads CASSESTGSNYGYTF. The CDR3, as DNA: TGCGCCAGCAGTGAGTCGACAGGTAGTAACTATGGCTACACCTTC.